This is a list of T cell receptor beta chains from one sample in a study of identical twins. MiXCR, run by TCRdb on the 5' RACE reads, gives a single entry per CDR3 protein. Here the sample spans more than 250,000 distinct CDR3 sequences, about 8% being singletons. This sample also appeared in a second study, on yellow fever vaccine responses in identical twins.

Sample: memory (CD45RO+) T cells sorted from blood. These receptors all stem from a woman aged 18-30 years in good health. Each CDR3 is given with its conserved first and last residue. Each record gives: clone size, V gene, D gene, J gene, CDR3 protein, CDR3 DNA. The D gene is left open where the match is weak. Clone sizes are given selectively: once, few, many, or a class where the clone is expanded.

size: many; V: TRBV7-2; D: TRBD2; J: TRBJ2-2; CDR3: CASSLGGRWELFF; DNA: TGTGCCAGCAGCTTAGGCGGGAGGTGGGAGCTGTTTTTT
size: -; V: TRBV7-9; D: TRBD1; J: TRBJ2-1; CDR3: CASSLEGTGVHEQFF; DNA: TGTGCCAGCAGCTTAGAAGGGACAGGGGTTCATGAGCAGTTCTTC
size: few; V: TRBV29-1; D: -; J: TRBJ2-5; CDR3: CSVAPGVAETQYF; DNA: TGCAGCGTTGCACCCGGGGTGGCAGAGACCCAGTACTTC
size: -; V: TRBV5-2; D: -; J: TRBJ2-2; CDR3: CAMSPWPSGTGELFF; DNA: TGTGCCATGAGCCCGTGGCCTAGCGGCACCGGGGAGCTGTTTTTT
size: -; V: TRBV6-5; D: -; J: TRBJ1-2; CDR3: CASSYLGAFSGYTF; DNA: TGTGCCAGCAGTTATTTGGGGGCTTTCTCTGGCTACACCTTC
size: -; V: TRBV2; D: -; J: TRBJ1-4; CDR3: CASSEPPPANEKLFF; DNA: TGTGCCAGCAGTGAACCCCCCCCGGCTAATGAAAAACTGTTTTTT
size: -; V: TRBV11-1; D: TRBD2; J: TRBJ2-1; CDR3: CASSLAVIVGGGTNNEQFF; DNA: TGTGCCAGCAGCTTAGCCGTGATCGTAGGCGGGGGGACAAACAATGAGCAGTTCTTC
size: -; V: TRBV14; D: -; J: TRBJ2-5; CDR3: CASSQYPQGLPGTQYF; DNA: TGTGCCAGCAGCCAGTACCCTCAGGGACTTCCAGGGACCCAGTACTTC
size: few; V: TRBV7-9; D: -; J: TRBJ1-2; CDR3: CASSLDIGTSGGYTF; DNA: TGTGCCAGCAGCTTAGACATCGGGACAAGCGGGGGCTACACCTTC
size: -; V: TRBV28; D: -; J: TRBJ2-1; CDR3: CASSQNKLHEQFF; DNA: TGTGCCAGCAGTCAAAATAAATTGCATGAGCAGTTCTTC
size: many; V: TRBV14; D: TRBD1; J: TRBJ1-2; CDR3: CASSQSDRDPGYTF; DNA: TGTGCCAGCAGCCAGTCGGACAGGGACCCTGGCTACACCTTC
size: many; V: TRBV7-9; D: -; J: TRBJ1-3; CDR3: CASSSTGFSGNTIYF; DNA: TGTGCCAGCAGCTCGACAGGCTTCTCTGGAAACACCATATATTTT
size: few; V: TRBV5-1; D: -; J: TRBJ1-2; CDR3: CASSLGIPRDYGYTF; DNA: TGCGCCAGCAGCCTGGGGATCCCCAGGGATTATGGCTACACCTTC
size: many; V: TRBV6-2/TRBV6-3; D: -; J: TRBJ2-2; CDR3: CASSFSDTGELFF; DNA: TGTGCCAGCAGTTTTTCGGACACCGGGGAGCTGTTTTTT
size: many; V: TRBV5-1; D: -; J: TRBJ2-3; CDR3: CASSADRSSTDTQYF; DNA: TGCGCCAGCAGCGCTGACAGGTCTAGCACAGATACGCAGTATTTT
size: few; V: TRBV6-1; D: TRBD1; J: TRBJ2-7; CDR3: CASTGQVAYEQYF; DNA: TGTGCCTCGACGGGACAGGTTGCCTACGAGCAGTACTTC
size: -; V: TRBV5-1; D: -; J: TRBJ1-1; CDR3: CASRPNGQRNTEAFF; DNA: TGCGCCAGCAGGCCTAATGGACAGAGGAACACTGAAGCTTTCTTT
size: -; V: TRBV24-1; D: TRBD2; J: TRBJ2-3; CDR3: CATSDPTSGGLGTDTQYF; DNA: TGTGCCACCAGTGATCCGACTAGCGGGGGCCTCGGCACAGATACGCAGTATTTT
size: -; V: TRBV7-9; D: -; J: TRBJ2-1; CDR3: CASSLGLGDEQFF; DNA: TGTGCCAGCAGCTTGGGTCTGGGTGATGAGCAGTTCTTC
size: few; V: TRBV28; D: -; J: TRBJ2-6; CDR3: CASSFSGASGANVLTF; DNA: TGTGCCAGCAGTTTTTCGGGGGCTAGTGGGGCCAACGTCCTGACTTTC
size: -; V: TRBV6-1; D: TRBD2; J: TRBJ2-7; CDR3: CASSERSGVSYEQYF; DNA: TGTGCCAGCAGTGAACGGAGCGGGGTGTCCTACGAGCAGTACTTC
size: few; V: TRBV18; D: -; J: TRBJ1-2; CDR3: CASSPRQGNYGYTF; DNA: TGTGCCAGCTCACCACGACAAGGGAACTATGGCTACACCTTC
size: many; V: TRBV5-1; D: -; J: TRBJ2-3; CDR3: CASSGDPGLDTQYF; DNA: TGCGCCAGCAGCGGGGACCCCGGGTTGGATACGCAGTATTTT
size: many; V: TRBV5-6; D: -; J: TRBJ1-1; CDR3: CASSYYRSGTTEAFF; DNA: TGTGCCAGCAGTTATTATCGCTCAGGGACCACTGAAGCTTTCTTT
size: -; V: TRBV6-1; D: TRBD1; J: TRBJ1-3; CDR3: CASTISRDSSGNTIYF; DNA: TGTGCCAGCACCATCAGCCGGGACAGCTCTGGAAACACCATATATTTT
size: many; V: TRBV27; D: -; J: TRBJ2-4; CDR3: CASSPLRPDGDLAKNIQYF; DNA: TGTGCCAGCAGTCCCCTCCGGCCGGACGGTGATCTAGCCAAAAACATTCAGTACTTC
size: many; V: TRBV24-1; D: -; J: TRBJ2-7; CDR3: CATSDTNPPTQYF; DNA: TGTGCCACCAGTGATACGAACCCCCCGACGCAGTACTTC
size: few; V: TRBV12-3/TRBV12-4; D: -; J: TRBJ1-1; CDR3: CASSPVVSRGEAFF; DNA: TGTGCCAGCAGTCCAGTAGTTTCCCGAGGTGAAGCTTTCTTT
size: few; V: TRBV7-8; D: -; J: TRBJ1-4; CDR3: CASSLARQPEKLFF; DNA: TGTGCCAGCAGCTTAGCGCGGCAACCCGAAAAACTGTTTTTT
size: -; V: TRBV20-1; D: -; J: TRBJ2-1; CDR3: CSARTTGSPHNEQFF; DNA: TGCAGTGCTCGGACTACCGGGAGTCCCCACAATGAGCAGTTCTTC
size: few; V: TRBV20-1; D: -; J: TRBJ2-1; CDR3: CSVLTGDSSYNEQFF; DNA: TGCAGTGTCCTAACGGGGGACTCCTCCTACAATGAGCAGTTCTTC
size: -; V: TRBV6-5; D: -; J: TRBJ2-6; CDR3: CASSYLPWTTYSGANVLTF; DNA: TGTGCCAGCAGTTACTTACCCTGGACGACCTACTCTGGGGCCAACGTCCTGACTTTC
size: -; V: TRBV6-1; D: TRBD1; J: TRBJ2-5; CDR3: CASSALQGTQETQYF; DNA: TGTGCCAGCAGTGCCCTACAGGGGACCCAAGAGACCCAGTACTTC
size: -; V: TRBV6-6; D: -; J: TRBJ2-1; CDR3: CASGRDEQFF; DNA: TGTGCCAGCGGCCGCGATGAGCAGTTCTTC
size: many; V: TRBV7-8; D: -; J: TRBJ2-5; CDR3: CASSSAGGQYF; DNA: TGTGCCAGCAGCTCAGCCGGGGGCCAGTACTTC
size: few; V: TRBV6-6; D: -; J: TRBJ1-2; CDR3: CASSYRIGYTF; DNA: TGTGCCAGCAGTTACCGGATTGGCTACACCTTC
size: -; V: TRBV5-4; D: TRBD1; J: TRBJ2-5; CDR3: CASSRTGDQETQYF; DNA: TGTGCCAGCAGCCGGACAGGGGATCAAGAGACCCAGTACTTC
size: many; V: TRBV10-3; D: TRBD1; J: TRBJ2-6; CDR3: CAITRDSPVSGANVLTF; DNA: TGTGCCATCACCCGGGACAGCCCTGTCTCTGGGGCCAACGTCCTGACTTTC
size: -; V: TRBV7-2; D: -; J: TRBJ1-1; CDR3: CASSPGGQAFF; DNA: TGTGCCAGCAGCCCCGGGGGCCAAGCTTTCTTT
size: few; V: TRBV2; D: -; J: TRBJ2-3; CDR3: CASTRGQGFGTDTQYF; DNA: TGTGCCAGCACCCGTGGGCAGGGATTCGGCACAGATACGCAGTATTTT
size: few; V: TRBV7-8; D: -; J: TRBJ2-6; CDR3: CASSLDIRTGTANVLTF; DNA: TGTGCCAGCAGCTTAGACATTAGAACGGGAACGGCCAACGTCCTGACTTTC
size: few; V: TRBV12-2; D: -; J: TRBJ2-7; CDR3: CASRLVNCRGPPYEQYF; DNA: TGTGCAAGTCGCTTAGTGAATTGCAGGGGCCCCCCTTACGAGCAGTACTTC
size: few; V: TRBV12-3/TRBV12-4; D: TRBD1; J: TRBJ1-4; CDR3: CASSSRQGGEKLFF; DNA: TGTGCCAGCAGCTCGCGACAGGGGGGTGAAAAACTGTTTTTT
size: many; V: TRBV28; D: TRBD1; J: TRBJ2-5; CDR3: CASSLLGQGLETQYF; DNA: TGTGCCAGCAGTTTATTGGGACAGGGGCTGGAGACCCAGTACTTC
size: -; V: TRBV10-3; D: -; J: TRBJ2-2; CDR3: CAIRITGTANTGELFF; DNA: TGTGCCATCAGGATAACCGGGACCGCGAACACCGGGGAGCTGTTTTTT
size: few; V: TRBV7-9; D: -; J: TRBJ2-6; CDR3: CAGGGPTSGANVLTF; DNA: TGTGCCGGGGGGGGCCCCACCTCTGGGGCCAACGTCCTGACTTTC
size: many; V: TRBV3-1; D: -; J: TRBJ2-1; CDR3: CASSQALKLGNEQFF; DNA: TGTGCCAGCAGCCAAGCGTTGAAATTGGGCAATGAGCAGTTCTTC
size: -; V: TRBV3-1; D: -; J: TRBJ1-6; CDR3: CASSRAGSPLHF; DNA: TGTGCCAGCAGCCGAGCGGGGTCACCCCTCCACTTT
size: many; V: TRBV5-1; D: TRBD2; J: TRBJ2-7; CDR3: CASSRSSGTLLEQYF; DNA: TGCGCCAGCAGCCGATCTAGCGGAACTCTCCTCGAGCAGTACTTC
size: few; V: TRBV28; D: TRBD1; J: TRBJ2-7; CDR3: CASREIAGTGIYEQYF; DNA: TGTGCCAGCAGAGAGATAGCCGGGACAGGGATCTACGAGCAGTACTTC
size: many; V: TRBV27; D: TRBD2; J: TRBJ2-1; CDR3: CATLRGRGYNEQFF; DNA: TGTGCCACTTTAAGAGGGAGGGGATACAATGAGCAGTTCTTC
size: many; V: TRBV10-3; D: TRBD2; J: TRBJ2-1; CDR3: CAISEGLAEYNEQFF; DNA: TGTGCCATCAGTGAGGGACTAGCGGAATACAATGAGCAGTTCTTC